This entry lists 14 T cell receptor beta chains sequenced from one sample in a study of CD8+CD57+ T cells in acquired aplastic anemia. Patients picked for sequencing had shown CD8+CD57+ cell expansion detected by flow cytometry. TCR beta VDJ and CDR3 profiling used genomic DNA as template. TCRdb fed the reads into MiXCR, producing one record per CDR3 protein. The data contain over 150,000 distinct CDR3 sequences, approximately 48% of them singletons. Sequenced input: sorted CD4+, CD8+, or CD8+CD57+ T cells (not recorded which) from PBMCs. These receptor sequences come from a human donor with aplastic anemia.

V gene TRBV28 combines with J gene TRBJ2-3; D may be TRBD1 (6 bases). The CDR3 contains 15 residues. Germline V gene lookup returns CDR1 MDHEN and CDR2 SYDVKM. The V end lost 1 base, the J end lost 0 bases, and 8 bases lay between the germline ends. The CDR3 bases are TGTGCCAGCAGTTTATATGGGGGCAGCACAGATACGCAGTATTTT. As protein: CASSLYGGSTDTQYF.

This clonotype was counted many times. V and J are TRBV5-1 and TRBJ2-7; 10 bases align to TRBD2. Trimming took 4 bases from V and 3 from J; bases not matched to a gene: 7. The CDR3 is 15 residues long. Per germline, CDR1 SGHRS and CDR2 YFSETQ. DNA of the CDR3: TGCGCCAGCAGCGCCGATAGCGGGGGGTTCTACGAGCAGTACTTC. Translation: CASSADSGGFYEQYF.

In this sample, this clonotype turned up once. The chain combines TRBV10-2 with TRBJ2-7, with 11 nucleotides matching TRBD2. This CDR3 comprises 15 residues. Germline-derived CDR1 and CDR2 are WSHSY and SAAADI. V dropped 3 bases and J dropped 0; count of bases not matched to a gene: 1. In nucleotides, the CDR3 is TGCGCCAGCAGTGATCTAGCGGGGGGCTCCTACGAGCAGTACTTC. Amino acids: CASSDLAGGSYEQYF.

The chain employs TRBV11-1 and TRBJ2-3; unclear D gene. The germline V gene has CDR1 SGHAT and CDR2 FQDESV (reference sequence). Trimming shortened V by 1 base and J by 0 bases, and 11 bases separated the two germline ends. The CDR3 covers 16 residues. DNA of the CDR3: TGTGCCAGCAGCTTAGACGGCGGAATCAGCACAGATACGCAGTATTTT. This translates into CASSLDGGISTDTQYF.

The chain uses TRBV19 and TRBJ1-1; TRBD1 matches 7 bases. The CDR3 is made up of 15 amino acids. Germline lookup yields CDR1 LNHDA and CDR2 SQIVND (reference sequence). V shed 1 base, J shed 0 bases, and the junction held 2 bases outside the gene matches. Here the CDR3 reads CASSIVGQLNTEAFF. DNA of the CDR3: TGTGCCAGTAGTATAGTGGGACAGCTGAACACTGAAGCTTTCTTT.

The V gene is TRBV20-1, the J gene TRBJ1-2; D not certain. Trimming left V 0 bases short and J 2 bases short, with 13 bases between. The CDR3 is 15 amino acids. The germline gives CDR1 DFQATT, CDR2 SNEGSKA (reference sequence). The CDR3 nucleotides are TGCAGTGCTAGAGATTCTTCCCGGCCGAACTATGGCTACACCTTC. This sequence encodes CSARDSSRPNYGYTF.

This clonotype was detected a few times. The chain joins TRBV24-1 to TRBJ2-7; D possibly uses TRBD1 or TRBD2 (5 bases each). Germline V gene lookup returns CDR1 KGHDR and CDR2 SFDVKD. The CDR3 spans 17 residues. The V end was cut by 4 bases, the J end by 2 bases, with 20 bases between. The DNA for the CDR3 is TGTGCCACCAGTGACCTAAAGCCCCGGGACGAGGCCTACGAGCAGTACTTC. Amino acids: CATSDLKPRDEAYEQYF.

This clonotype was counted between two and nine times. This chain connects TRBV10-3 to TRBJ2-7; TRBD1 agrees at 8 bases. Germline CDR1 is ENHRY and CDR2 is SYGVKD. There are 15 residues in the CDR3. V lost 10 bases to trimming and J lost 3 bases; unmatched junction nucleotides: 14. CDR3 sequence: CASSRSFDRGYEQYF. The CDR3 region has the DNA TGTGCCAGCAGCCGCTCGTTCGACAGGGGCTACGAGCAGTACTTC.

This sequence joins TRBV27 and TRBJ2-7; maybe TRBD1 (6 bases). Germline CDR1 is MNHEY and CDR2 is SMNVEV (reference sequence). Trimming removed 3 bases from V and 4 bases from J, with 25 bases in between. This CDR3 is 18 amino acids long. Here the CDR3 reads CASSFIYSQGRTAYEQYF. The CDR3 DNA sequence: TGTGCCAGCAGTTTCATTTACTCGCAGGGGCGAACCGCTTACGAGCAGTACTTC.

This chain uses TRBV9 with TRBJ1-1; D gene uncertain. The CDR3 totals 12 residues. Deletions cut 0 bases from V and 5 bases from J, with 5 bases between. The germline V gene encodes CDR1 SGDLS and CDR2 YYNGEE. For the CDR3, the DNA is TGTGCCAGCAGCGTAGGGTTTACTGAAGCTTTCTTT. Amino acid sequence: CASSVGFTEAFF.

The chain joins TRBV20-1 to TRBJ2-7; 8 bases agree with TRBD1. Germline lookup yields CDR1 DFQATT and CDR2 SNEGSKA (reference sequence). V was clipped by 4 bases and J by 0 bases; unmatched bases: 14. The CDR3 loop spans 17 amino acids. DNA of the CDR3: TGCAGTGCTACTCCCCTCATCCGGACAGGGAGCTCCTACGAGCAGTACTTC. Its translation is CSATPLIRTGSSYEQYF.

This clonotype was counted ten times or more. V and J are TRBV7-3 and TRBJ1-2, with 7 bases identical to TRBD1. Germline CDR1 SGHTA, CDR2 FQGTGA. Unmatched junction bases numbered 10, after V lost 5 bases and J lost 7 bases. This CDR3 is built from 14 residues. DNA for the CDR3: TGTGCCAGCAGCCCCGGGACAGAGCAGTTTGGCTACACCTTC. Protein: CASSPGTEQFGYTF.

The chain couples TRBV5-6 to TRBJ2-7; 9 nucleotides match TRBD1. Germline assignment: CDR1 SGHDT and CDR2 YYEEEE. This CDR3 is 15 amino acids long. Losses at the gene ends were 6 bases for V and 0 bases for J; bases not matched to a gene: 7. CDR3 sequence (DNA): TGTGCCAGCACTAAGGGACAGGGAAGCTCCTACGAGCAGTACTTC. Protein sequence: CASTKGQGSSYEQYF.

At least ten counts were recorded for this clonotype. This chain joins TRBV6-1 and TRBJ2-2; TRBD1 is a possible D gene (6 bases). V lost 7 bases to trimming and J lost 6 bases, with 15 bases between them. The CDR3 consists of 14 residues. CDR1 is MNHNS, CDR2 SASEGT, per germline. The CDR3 loop is CASIQIKGAGELFF. In DNA, the CDR3 is TGTGCCAGCATTCAAATCAAGGGGGCCGGGGAGCTGTTTTTT.